This entry lists 9 T cell receptor beta chains sequenced from one sample in a study of blood T cell repertoires in COVID-19. The assay was immunoSEQ multiplex PCR, and TCRdb's table has in-frame clones only and misses some. The repertoire holds some 240,000 clones, with around 90% as singletons. The sample taken for sequencing was PBMCs or T cells enriched from blood (not recorded which). The receptors were sampled from a woman aged 40 to 55 who had been exposed to COVID-19.

The V call is TRBV2, the J call TRBJ2-1; D is undetermined. With 8 bases removed from V and 8 bases from J, the gap between germline ends came to 7 bases. This CDR3 has 10 amino acids. Per the germline V gene, CDR1 is SNHLY and CDR2 is FYNNEI. CDR3 coding DNA: TGTGCCAGCGCGATCCATGAGCAGTTCTTC. This sequence encodes CASAIHEQFF.

V usage is TRBV20-1 and J usage is TRBJ1-1; D gene ambiguous. Germline CDR1 DFQATT, CDR2 SNEGSKA (reference sequence). The CDR3 contains 8 residues. In DNA form, the CDR3 reads TGCGGGGATGGGAGGGCTTTCTTT. Translated, it gives CGDGRAFF.

This chain uses TRBV3-1 (or the pseudogene TRBV3-2) with TRBJ2-5, with 14 bases identical to TRBD2. The V gene's germline CDR1 is LGHDT and CDR2 YNNKEL (reference sequence). Trimming took 6 bases from V and 2 from J; bases not matched to a gene: 5. The CDR3 covers 16 residues. CDR3 DNA sequence: TGTGCCAGCAGTCAGACTAGCGGGGGGGCGCAAGAGACCCAGTACTTC. Residues: CASSQTSGGAQETQYF.

This chain connects TRBV29-1 to TRBJ1-5; 9 nucleotides agree with TRBD1. Germline loops: CDR1 SQVTM, CDR2 ANQGSEA. The CDR3 totals 13 residues. The V and J ends lost 6 bases and 4 bases, in that order; junction bases with no gene match: 4. The CDR3 loop is CSVTGGPNQPQHF. The CDR3 DNA sequence: TGCAGCGTGACAGGGGGTCCTAATCAGCCCCAGCATTTT. Drawing the rest from reference TRBV29-1 and TRBJ1-5, the complete variable domain is SAVISQKPSRDICQRGTSLTIQCQVDSQVTMMFWYRQQPGQSLTLIATANQGSEATYESGFVIDKFPISRPNLTFSTLTVSNMSPEDSSIYLCSVTGGPNQPQHFGDGTRLSIL.

The chain joins TRBV7-8 to TRBJ2-5; D ambiguous. In germline, CDR1 is SGHVS, CDR2 FQNEAQ. Trimming removed 5 bases at V and 2 bases at J, with 9 bases between. There are 13 residues in the CDR3. CDR3 in amino acids: CASSLRYQETQYF. The CDR3 DNA follows: TGTGCCAGCAGCCTGAGGTATCAAGAGACCCAGTACTTC.

The chain has TRBV19 and TRBJ2-3; 8 bases map to TRBD2. This CDR3 is 15 amino acids long. CDR1 is LNHDA, CDR2 SQIVND, per germline (reference sequence). V shed 4 bases and J 2 bases; nucleotides not matched to a gene: 5. The CDR3 protein is CASSKLAGHTDTQYF. The CDR3 bases are TGTGCCAGTAGTAAGTTAGCGGGGCACACAGATACGCAGTATTTT. The variable domain in full, with the rest retrieved from reference TRBV19 and TRBJ2-3, is DGGITQSPKYLFRKEGQNVTLSCEQNLNHDAMYWYRQDPGQGLRLIYYSQIVNDFQKGDIAEGYSVSREKKESFPLTVTSAQKNPTAFYLCASSKLAGHTDTQYFGPGTRLTVL.

This sequence joins TRBV24-1 and TRBJ2-1; 11 nucleotides agree with TRBD1. J was trimmed by 7 bases and V by 3 bases; bases with no gene match: 13. Germline V gives CDR1 KGHDR, CDR2 SFDVKD. There are 18 residues in the CDR3. For the CDR3, the DNA is TGTGCCACCAGTGATGTTGTCTTGGGGACAGGGGGGGGTAATGAGCAGTTCTTC. It specifies CATSDVVLGTGGGNEQFF.

The J gene is TRBJ2-3, the V gene TRBV7-2; D is undetermined. The germline V gene has CDR1 SGHTA and CDR2 FQGNSA. Trimming took 5 bases from V and 6 from J, leaving 15 bases between them. This CDR3 region has 14 residues. The CDR3 sequence is CASSPGSVPDTQYF. CDR3 in DNA: TGTGCCAGCAGCCCCGGGTCTGTGCCGGATACGCAGTATTTT.

This clone was counted a single time. The gene calls are TRBV5-1 and TRBJ2-7, with 10 bases aligning to TRBD1. The CDR3 runs 16 residues. Germline CDR1 and CDR2: SGHRS and YFSETQ. After removal of 0 bases from V and 3 bases from J, the junction contained 6 bases not matched to a gene. Here the CDR3 DNA reads TGCGCCAGCAGCTTGGCCGGAGGACAGGGGGTCTACGAGCAGTACTTC. Protein sequence: CASSLAGGQGVYEQYF. Full variable domain (remainder filled in from reference TRBV5-1 and TRBJ2-7): KAGVTQTPRYLIKTRGQQVTLSCSPISGHRSVSWYQQTPGQGLQFLFEYFSETQRNKGNFPGRFSGRQFSNSRSEMNVSTLELGDSALYLCASSLAGGQGVYEQYFGPGTRLTVT.